This section outlines one TCR beta chain sequence together with its context. The junction differs from germline at one of its ends, possibly a read error. CDR3 size: 18 residues. Germline V gene lookup returns CDR1 SGHNT and CDR2 YYREEE (reference sequence). The sample is drawn from a study of beta chain features in type 1 diabetes. The entirety of the isolated RNA underwent reverse transcription, so expressed TCRB transcripts were sequenced. Clones were read by immunoSEQ multiplex PCR, and TCRdb kept only the in-frame ones, dropping some. This sample carries hundreds of thousands of clones, roughly 8% of them seen once, and the ten largest clones take 0.44%.

This TCR came from a woman under 30 in good health. Sequencing was carried out using central memory CD4+ T cells from blood. The chain uses TRBV5-4 and TRBJ2-3; 15 bases map to TRBD2. CDR3 sequence: CASSQDPGTSGRTDTQYF. CDR3 bases: TGCGCCAGCAGCCAAGACCCCGGGACTAGCGGGAGGACAGATACGCAGTATTTT.